The clone carrying this T cell receptor (beta chain) was picked up a small number of times. These data are taken from a study of blood T cell repertoires in COVID-19. The wider study: Some COVID-19 samples were acute and others convalescent; all came from the United States, Italy and Spain. The cDNA or gDNA used as material had been derived from T cells, B-cell-depleted T cells, or PBMCs.

V lost 0 bases and J lost 2; bases outside the gene matches: 8. Germline CDR1 and CDR2: SGHRS and YFSETQ. This CDR3 region has 18 residues. Authors' analysis steps: Reference gene primers were amplified, and this amplification served to estimate nucleated cell counts. Produced via immunoSEQ multiplex PCR; TCRdb's table is partial and in-frame only. D and trimming come from the DNA, and the V and J calls and clone size come from that table. Among 55,000 to 75,000 clones, around 90% were seen once, and the ten largest hold roughly 4%. The chain combines TRBV5-1 with TRBJ2-1; 10 nucleotides agree with TRBD2. This receptor was identified in a man aged 45-65 years with active COVID-19. Sequenced sample: peripheral blood. This CDR3 is CASSLAASGGLAYNEQFF. The CDR3 nucleotides are TGCGCCAGCAGCTTGGCCGCTAGCGGGGGCCTAGCCTACAATGAGCAGTTCTTC. Combining the CDR3 with reference TRBV5-1 and TRBJ2-1 gives the whole variable domain KAGVTQTPRYLIKTRGQQVTLSCSPISGHRSVSWYQQTPGQGLQFLFEYFSETQRNKGNFPGRFSGRQFSNSRSEMNVSTLELGDSALYLCASSLAASGGLAYNEQFFGPGTRLTVL.